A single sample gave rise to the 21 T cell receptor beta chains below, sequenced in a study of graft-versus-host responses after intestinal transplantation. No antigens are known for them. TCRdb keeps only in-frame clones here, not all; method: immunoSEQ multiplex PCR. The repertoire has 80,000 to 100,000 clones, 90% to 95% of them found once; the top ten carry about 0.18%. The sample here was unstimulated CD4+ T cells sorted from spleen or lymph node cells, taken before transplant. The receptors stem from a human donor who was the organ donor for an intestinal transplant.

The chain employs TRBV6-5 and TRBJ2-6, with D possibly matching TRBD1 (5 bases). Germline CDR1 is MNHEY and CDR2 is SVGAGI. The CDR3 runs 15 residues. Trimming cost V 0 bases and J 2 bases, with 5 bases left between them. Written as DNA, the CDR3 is TGTGCCAGCAGTTACTCAGGGGCTGGGGCCAACGTCCTGACTTTC. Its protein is CASSYSGAGANVLTF.

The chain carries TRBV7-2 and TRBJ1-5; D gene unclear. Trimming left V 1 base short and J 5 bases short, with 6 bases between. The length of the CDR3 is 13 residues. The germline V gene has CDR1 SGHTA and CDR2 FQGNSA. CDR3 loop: CASSLGLYQPQHF. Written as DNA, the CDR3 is TGTGCCAGCAGCTTAGGGCTCTATCAGCCCCAGCATTTT.

The CDR3 reads CAWGGQRNTEAFF. CDR3 DNA: TGTGCCTGGGGGGGACAGAGGAACACTGAAGCTTTCTTT. The rearrangement links TRBV30 to TRBJ1-1; 7 bases match TRBD1. Germline CDR1 GTSNPN, CDR2 SVGIG (reference sequence). The length of the CDR3 is 13 residues. The V and J ends lost 5 bases and 1 base, in that order; junction bases with no gene match: 4. Combining the CDR3 with reference TRBV30 and TRBJ1-1 gives the whole variable domain SQTIHQWPATLVQPVGSPLSLECTVEGTSNPNLYWYRQAAGRGLQLLFYSVGIGQISSEVPQNLSASRPQDRQFILSSKKLLLSDSGFYLCAWGGQRNTEAFFGQGTRLTVV.

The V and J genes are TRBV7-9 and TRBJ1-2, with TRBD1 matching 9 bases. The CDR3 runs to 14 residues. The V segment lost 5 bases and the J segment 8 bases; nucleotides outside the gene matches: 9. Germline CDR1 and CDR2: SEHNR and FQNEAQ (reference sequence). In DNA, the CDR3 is TGTGCCAGCAGCGCAATACAGGGGGCAGGCGGCTACACCTTC. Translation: CASSAIQGAGGYTF.

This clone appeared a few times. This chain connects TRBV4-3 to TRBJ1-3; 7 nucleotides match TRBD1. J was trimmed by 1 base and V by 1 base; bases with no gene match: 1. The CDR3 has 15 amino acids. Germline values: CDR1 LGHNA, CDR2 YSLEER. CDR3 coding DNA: TGCGCCAGCAGCCAAGGGGGACAGTCTGGAAACACCATATATTTT. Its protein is CASSQGGQSGNTIYF.

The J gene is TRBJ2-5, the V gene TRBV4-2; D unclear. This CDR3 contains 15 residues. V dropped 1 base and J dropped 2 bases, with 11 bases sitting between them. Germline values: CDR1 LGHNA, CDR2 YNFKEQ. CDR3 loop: CASSQGPTEQETQYF. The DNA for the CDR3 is TGTGCCAGCAGCCAAGGGCCGACGGAGCAAGAGACCCAGTACTTC.

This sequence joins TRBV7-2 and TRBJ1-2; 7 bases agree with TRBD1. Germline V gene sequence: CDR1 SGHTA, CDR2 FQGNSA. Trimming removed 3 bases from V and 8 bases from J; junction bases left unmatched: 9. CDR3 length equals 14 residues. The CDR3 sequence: CASSLRRGRDGYTF. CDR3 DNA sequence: TGTGCCAGCAGCTTGAGGAGGGGGCGCGACGGCTACACCTTC.

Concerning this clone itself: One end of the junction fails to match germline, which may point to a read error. The CDR3: CASSLSLTYVQYF. DNA for the CDR3: TGTGCCAGCAGCTTATCCCTTACCTACGTGCAGTACTTC. The chain has TRBV7-8 and TRBJ2-7; D is unresolved. The CDR3 is made up of 13 amino acids. The V gene's germline CDR1 is SGHVS and CDR2 FQNEAQ.

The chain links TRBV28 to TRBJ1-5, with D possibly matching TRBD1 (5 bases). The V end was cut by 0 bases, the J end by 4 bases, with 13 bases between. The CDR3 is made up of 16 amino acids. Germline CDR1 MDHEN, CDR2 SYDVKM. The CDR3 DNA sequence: TGTGCCAGCAGTTTATGGGAGGGGATGGGAAATCAGCCCCAGCATTTT. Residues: CASSLWEGMGNQPQHF.

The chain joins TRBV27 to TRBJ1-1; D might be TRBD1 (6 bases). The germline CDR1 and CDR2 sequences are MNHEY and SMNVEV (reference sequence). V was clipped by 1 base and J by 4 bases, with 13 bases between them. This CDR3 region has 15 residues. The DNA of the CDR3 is TGTGCCAGCAGTTTATTGGCAGGGGCGGGCACTGAAGCTTTCTTT. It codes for CASSLLAGAGTEAFF.

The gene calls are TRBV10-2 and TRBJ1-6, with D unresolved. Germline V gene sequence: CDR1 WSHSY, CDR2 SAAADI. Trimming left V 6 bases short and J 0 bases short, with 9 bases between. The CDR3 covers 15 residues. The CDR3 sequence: CASRERSSYNSPLHF. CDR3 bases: TGCGCCAGCAGGGAGAGGAGCTCCTATAATTCACCCCTCCACTTT.

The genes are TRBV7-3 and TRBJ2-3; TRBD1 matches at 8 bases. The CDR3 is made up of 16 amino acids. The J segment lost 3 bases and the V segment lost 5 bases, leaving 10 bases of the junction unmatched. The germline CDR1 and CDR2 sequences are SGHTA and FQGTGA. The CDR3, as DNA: TGTGCCAGCAGCCCAAGGACAGGGATTGGGACAGATACGCAGTATTTT. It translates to CASSPRTGIGTDTQYF.

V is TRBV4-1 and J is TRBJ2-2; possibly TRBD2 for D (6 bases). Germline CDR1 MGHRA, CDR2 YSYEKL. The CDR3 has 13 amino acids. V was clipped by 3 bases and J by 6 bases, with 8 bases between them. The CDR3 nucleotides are TGCGCCAGCAGCCAGGAGGGGTCCGGGGAGCTGTTTTTT. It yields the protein CASSQEGSGELFF.

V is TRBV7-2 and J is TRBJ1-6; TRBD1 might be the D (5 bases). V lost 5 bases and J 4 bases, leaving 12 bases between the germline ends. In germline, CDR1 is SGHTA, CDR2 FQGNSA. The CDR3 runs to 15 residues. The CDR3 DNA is TGTGCCAGCAGCCGGAGACAGCAATATAATTCACCCCTCCACTTT. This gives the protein CASSRRQQYNSPLHF.

CDR3: CSVSGTGVYEQYF. CDR3 nucleotide sequence: TGCAGCGTATCCGGGACAGGGGTTTACGAGCAGTACTTC. The chain uses TRBV29-1 and TRBJ2-7; 10 bases align to TRBD1. Germline CDR1 SQVTM, CDR2 ANQGSEA. The CDR3 contains 13 residues. V gave up 6 bases and J gave up 4 bases; unmatched junction bases: 6.

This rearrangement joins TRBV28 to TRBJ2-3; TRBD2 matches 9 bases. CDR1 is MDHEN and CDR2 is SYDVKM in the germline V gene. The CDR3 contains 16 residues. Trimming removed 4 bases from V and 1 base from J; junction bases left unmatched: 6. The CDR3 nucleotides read TGTGCCAGCAGTTCTCTCCGACTAGCGGGCACAGATACGCAGTATTTT. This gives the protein CASSSLRLAGTDTQYF. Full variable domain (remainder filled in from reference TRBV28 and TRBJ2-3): DVKVTQSSRYLVKRTGEKVFLECVQDMDHENMFWYRQDPGLGLRLIYFSYDVKMKEKGDIPEGYSVSREKKERFSLILESASTNQTSMYLCASSSLRLAGTDTQYFGPGTRLTVL.

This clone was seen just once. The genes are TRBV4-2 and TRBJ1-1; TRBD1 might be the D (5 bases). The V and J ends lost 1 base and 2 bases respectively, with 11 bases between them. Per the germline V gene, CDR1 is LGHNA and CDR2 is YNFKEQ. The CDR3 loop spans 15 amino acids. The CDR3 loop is CASSQAGGGNTEAFF. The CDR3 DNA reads TGTGCCAGCAGCCAAGCCGGGGGGGGTAACACTGAAGCTTTCTTT.

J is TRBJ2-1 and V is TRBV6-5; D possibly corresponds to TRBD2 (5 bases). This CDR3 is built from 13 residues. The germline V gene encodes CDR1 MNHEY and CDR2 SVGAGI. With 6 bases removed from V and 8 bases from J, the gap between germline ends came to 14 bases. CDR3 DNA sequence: TGTGCCAGCAGACCCCTGCTAGCCGATGAGCAGTTCTTC. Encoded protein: CASRPLLADEQFF.

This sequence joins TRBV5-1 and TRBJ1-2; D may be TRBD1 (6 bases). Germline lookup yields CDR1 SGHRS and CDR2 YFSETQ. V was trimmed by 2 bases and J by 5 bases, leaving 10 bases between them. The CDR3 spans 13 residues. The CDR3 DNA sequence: TGCGCCAGCAGCTTCAACAGGGCATATGGCTACACCTTC. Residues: CASSFNRAYGYTF. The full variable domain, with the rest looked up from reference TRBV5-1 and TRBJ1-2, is KAGVTQTPRYLIKTRGQQVTLSCSPISGHRSVSWYQQTPGQGLQFLFEYFSETQRNKGNFPGRFSGRQFSNSRSEMNVSTLELGDSALYLCASSFNRAYGYTFGSGTRLTVV.

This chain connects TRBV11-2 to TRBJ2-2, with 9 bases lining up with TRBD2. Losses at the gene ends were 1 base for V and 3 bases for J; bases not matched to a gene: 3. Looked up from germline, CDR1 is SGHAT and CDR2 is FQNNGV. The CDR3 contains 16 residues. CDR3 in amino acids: CASSLVGGGDTGELFF. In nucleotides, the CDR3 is TGTGCCAGCAGCTTAGTGGGCGGGGGGGACACCGGGGAGCTGTTTTTT.

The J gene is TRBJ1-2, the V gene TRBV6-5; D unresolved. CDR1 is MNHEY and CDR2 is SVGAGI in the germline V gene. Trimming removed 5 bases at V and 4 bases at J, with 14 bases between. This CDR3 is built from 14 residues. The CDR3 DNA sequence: TGTGCCAGCAGTCCCCGGAGGACGGGCTATGGCTACACCTTC. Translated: CASSPRRTGYGYTF.